This T cell receptor beta chain is from a study of CD8 T cells in Susac syndrome. Study-level findings and limits: A relatively small number of individuals underwent TCR sequencing and HLA analysis.

Sequencing of TCR beta drew on CD8+ and CD4+ T cells from blood. The TEMRA cells underwent FACS enrichment, while the CD8+ and CD4+ T cells underwent negative isolation. Points on this clonotype: Its antigen is as yet unknown.

RNA totalling about 0.5 to 1 ug underwent reverse transcription with random hexamers. The TCR beta CDR3 was amplified by immunoSEQ multiplex PCR across 54 Vbeta, 13 Jbeta. TCRdb redid the calling of the immunoSEQ multiplex PCR reads with MiXCR, one entry per CDR3 protein. The sample records 150,000 to 200,000 distinct CDR3 sequences, more than 90% being singletons. The junction had 4 bases not matched to a gene; V was cut back by 1 base and J by 8 bases. The CDR3 length is 15 residues. The V gene's germline CDR1 is SGHTA and CDR2 FQGNSA. Input material: CD4+ T cells from PBMCs. V usage is TRBV7-2 and J usage is TRBJ2-1; 11 bases agree with TRBD2. The TCR sequence derives from a human donor in good health. The CDR3 sequence: CASSLELAGVYEQFF. In DNA form, the CDR3 reads TGTGCCAGCAGCTTAGAACTAGCGGGGGTATATGAGCAGTTCTTC.